The 28 T cell receptor beta chains below come from one sample, sequenced in a study of blood T cell repertoires in COVID-19. Sequencing used immunoSEQ multiplex PCR; TCRdb keeps in-frame clones, though not all of them. The sample lists 150,000 to 190,000 clones, approximately 84% occurring once. Material: peripheral blood. Receptor source: a woman in her sixties with COVID-19, enrolled during active disease.

V usage is TRBV7-9 and J usage is TRBJ1-1, with 9 positions matching TRBD1. Germline assignment: CDR1 SEHNR and CDR2 FQNEAQ (reference sequence). V shed 6 bases, J shed 1 base, and the junction held 9 bases outside the gene matches. The CDR3 is made up of 16 amino acids. CDR3 in amino acids: CASSRPGTGQNTEAFF. The CDR3 bases are TGTGCCAGCAGTCGTCCCGGGACAGGGCAGAACACTGAAGCTTTCTTT. Full variable domain (missing parts from reference TRBV7-9 and TRBJ1-1): DTGVSQNPRHKITKRGQNVTFRCDPISEHNRLYWYRQTLGQGPEFLTYFQNEAQLEKSRLLSDRFSAERPKGSFSTLEIQRTEQGDSAMYLCASSRPGTGQNTEAFFGQGTRLTVV.

This clone appeared a single time. J is TRBJ1-3 and V is TRBV6-1; TRBD1 might be the D (6 bases). The CDR3 sequence is 15 residues long. The ends were cut back, 6 bases at V and 0 bases at J, with 12 bases in the middle. Germline V gene sequence: CDR1 MNHNS, CDR2 SASEGT. The CDR3 bases are TGTGCCAGCAGACCTACAGGGCCCTCTGGAAACACCATATATTTT. Protein: CASRPTGPSGNTIYF.

V gene TRBV9 combines with J gene TRBJ2-2; 14 bases align to TRBD2. There are 18 residues in the CDR3. J gave up 7 bases and V 0 bases, and 8 bases lay outside the gene matches. The V gene's germline CDR1 is SGDLS and CDR2 YYNGEE. The CDR3 loop reads CASSVGRTSGRPGGELFF. Here the CDR3 DNA reads TGTGCCAGCAGCGTAGGGAGGACTAGCGGGAGGCCGGGCGGGGAGCTGTTTTTT.

The CDR3 region is CASSVGQRSAEAFF. The CDR3 DNA sequence: TGTGCCAGCAGCGTCGGACAGAGGAGTGCTGAAGCTTTCTTT. This chain uses TRBV9 with TRBJ1-1; TRBD1 is a possible D gene (6 bases). The V end lost 2 bases, the J end lost 6 bases, and 14 bases lay between the germline ends. Germline values: CDR1 SGDLS, CDR2 YYNGEE. The CDR3 extends over 14 amino acids. The full variable domain, completed using reference TRBV9 and TRBJ1-1, is DSGVTQTPKHLITATGQRVTLRCSPRSGDLSVYWYQQSLDQGLQFLIQYYNGEERAKGNILERFSAQQFPDLHSELNLSSLELGDSALYFCASSVGQRSAEAFFGQGTRLTVV.

The chain couples TRBV3-1 (or the pseudogene TRBV3-2) to TRBJ2-3, with 9 bases aligning to TRBD2. Germline CDR1 reads LGHDT; CDR2 reads YNNKEL (reference sequence). The CDR3 has 16 amino acids. J gave up 4 bases and V 1 base, and 6 bases lay outside the gene matches. The CDR3 region is CASSQVLAGGPDTQYF. The CDR3 DNA reads TGTGCCAGCAGCCAAGTCCTGGCGGGGGGGCCAGATACGCAGTATTTT.

The chain joins TRBV14 to TRBJ1-1, with a tentative D call TRBD1 (5 bases). The CDR3 extends over 13 amino acids. Between the trimmed V and J ends, which lost 8 bases and 5 bases, there was a span of 15 bases. CDR1 and CDR2 from the germline V gene are SGHDN and FVKESK. The CDR3 region is CASGRGGITEAFF. CDR3 coding DNA: TGTGCCAGCGGAAGGGGAGGGATAACTGAAGCTTTCTTT.

The DNA of the CDR3 is TGTGCCAGCAGTCCCTACTACAGGGGTAATGAGCAGTTCTTC. Translated, it gives CASSPYYRGNEQFF. The chain links TRBV6-5 to TRBJ2-1; TRBD1 aligns across 7 bases. Trimming at V came to 5 bases and at J to 7 bases, leaving 8 bases not matched to a gene. This CDR3 spans 14 amino acids. CDR1 and CDR2 from the germline V gene are MNHEY and SVGAGI.

This clone has only one observation. The chain combines TRBV19 with TRBJ1-2; the D gene is possibly TRBD1 (5 bases). V lost 4 bases and J lost 8, with 23 bases in between. In germline, CDR1 is LNHDA, CDR2 SQIVND (reference sequence). This CDR3 has 16 residues. CDR3 nucleotide sequence: TGTGCCAGTAGTACCACCGGGAGGTGGCAGGGAAAAGGCTACACCTTC. It codes for CASSTTGRWQGKGYTF.

The chain recombines TRBV19 with TRBJ2-2, with TRBD1 as a possible D gene (6 bases). The V end lost 5 bases, the J end lost 0 bases, and 13 bases lay between the germline ends. Germline values: CDR1 LNHDA, CDR2 SQIVND (reference sequence). CDR3 size: 16 residues. CDR3 sequence reads: CASSARGWANTGELFF. DNA for the CDR3: TGTGCCAGTAGTGCCAGGGGCTGGGCGAACACCGGGGAGCTGTTTTTT.

V is TRBV4-1 and J is TRBJ1-1, with D tentatively TRBD1 (6 bases). The CDR3 is 15 residues long. Deletions cut 6 bases from V and 1 base from J, with 15 bases between. Germline values: CDR1 MGHRA, CDR2 YSYEKL. In DNA form, the CDR3 reads TGCGCCAGCAGTAGTACCAGGGGCTGGAACACTGAAGCTTTCTTT. Translation gives CASSSTRGWNTEAFF.

This clone has at least ten counts. The chain's CDR3 is CASSLDRFAWGYTF. CDR3 nucleotides: TGTGCCAGCAGTTTAGACAGGTTCGCTTGGGGCTACACCTTC. The rearrangement joins TRBV27 to TRBJ1-2; D possibly corresponds to TRBD1 (6 bases). Germline values: CDR1 MNHEY, CDR2 SMNVEV (reference sequence). V was cut by 2 bases and J by 8 bases, with 15 bases left in between. The CDR3 is made up of 14 amino acids.

The chain carries TRBV7-3 and TRBJ2-6, with 10 nucleotides matching TRBD2. The CDR3 contains 17 residues. The germline V gene encodes CDR1 SGHTA and CDR2 FQGTGA. J gave up 1 base and V 4 bases, and 4 bases lay outside the gene matches. The CDR3 region is CASSSLAGRSGANVLTF. The CDR3 coding sequence is TGTGCCAGCAGCTCACTAGCGGGGAGGTCTGGGGCCAACGTCCTGACTTTC.

This clone was observed a single time. This CDR3 reads CASSPTTGRDTEAFF. Written as DNA, the CDR3 is TGTGCCAGCAGCCCGACGACAGGGCGGGACACTGAAGCTTTCTTT. The rearrangement joins TRBV7-9 to TRBJ1-1, with TRBD1 matching 7 bases. The junction had 9 bases not matched to a gene; V was cut back by 5 bases and J by 3 bases. Germline-derived CDR1 and CDR2 are SEHNR and FQNEAQ (reference sequence). This CDR3 spans 15 amino acids.

This rearrangement joins TRBV18 to TRBJ1-1; perhaps TRBD1 as D (6 bases). Trimming removed 2 bases from V and 0 bases from J, with 10 bases in between. CDR1 is KGHSH, CDR2 LQKENI, per germline. The CDR3 loop spans 15 amino acids. The CDR3 reads CASSPAGTLNTEAFF. The CDR3, as DNA: TGTGCCAGCTCACCAGCCGGGACACTGAACACTGAAGCTTTCTTT.

The CDR3 bases are TGTGCCAGCAGCCATAGCGTCCTACTAGCCAAAAACATTCAGTACTTC. This gives the protein CASSHSVLLAKNIQYF. J is TRBJ2-4 and V is TRBV3-1 (or the pseudogene TRBV3-2), with D possibly matching TRBD2 (5 bases). V was clipped by 3 bases and J by 0 bases, with 12 bases between them. The CDR3 is made up of 16 amino acids. Germline V gene lookup returns CDR1 LGHDT and CDR2 YNNKEL (reference sequence).

In the case of this clone: At the DNA level, this CDR3 is encoded by other sequences in the same sample as well. The chain links TRBV5-4 to TRBJ1-1, with 8 bases fitting TRBD1. This CDR3 is built from 14 residues. Trimming took 4 bases from V and 3 from J; bases not matched to a gene: 5. CDR1 SGHNT and CDR2 YYREEE come from the germline V gene (reference sequence). The CDR3 is CASSRDRGHTEAFF. The CDR3 DNA is TGTGCCAGCAGCAGAGACAGGGGACACACTGAAGCTTTCTTT. The full variable domain, its missing parts supplied by reference TRBV5-4 and TRBJ1-1, is ETGVTQSPTHLIKTRGQQVTLRCSSQSGHNTVSWYQQALGQGPQFIFQYYREEENGRGNFPPRFSGLQFPNYSSELNVNALELDDSALYLCASSRDRGHTEAFFGQGTRLTVV.

The chain joins TRBV2 to TRBJ1-1; 9 nucleotides match TRBD1. The CDR3 has 13 residues. The V segment lost 6 bases and the J segment 11 bases; nucleotides outside the gene matches: 10. Germline values: CDR1 SNHLY, CDR2 FYNNEI. CDR3 DNA: TGTGCCAGCAGCGGACAGGGGTTTGGGCTGGCTTTCTTT. Translating gives CASSGQGFGLAFF.

V usage is TRBV6-6 and J usage is TRBJ1-5; D is uncertain. The CDR3 is 14 amino acids. Per the germline V gene, CDR1 is MNHNY and CDR2 is SVGAGI (reference sequence). Deletions cut 2 bases from V and 2 bases from J, with 7 bases between. The CDR3 here is CASSYQVGNQPQHF. CDR3 coding DNA: TGTGCCAGCAGTTACCAGGTTGGCAATCAGCCCCAGCATTTT.

This sequence joins TRBV5-1 and TRBJ1-2; 7 bases map to TRBD1. The J segment lost 7 bases and the V segment lost 4 bases, leaving 10 bases of the junction unmatched. The germline gives CDR1 SGHRS, CDR2 YFSETQ. The CDR3 totals 14 residues. The DNA of the CDR3 is TGCGCCAGCAGCCGTGGGACAGCACTCAGTGGCTACACCTTC. Translating gives CASSRGTALSGYTF.

In this sample, this clone turned up once. CDR3 loop: CASATSGPTNTGELFF. The CDR3 bases are TGTGCCAGCGCGACTAGCGGGCCTACGAACACCGGGGAGCTGTTTTTT. The rearrangement joins TRBV7-9 to TRBJ2-2; the match to TRBD2 covers 10 bases. The V segment lost 8 bases and the J segment 0 bases; nucleotides outside the gene matches: 6. Germline V lookup: CDR1 SEHNR, CDR2 FQNEAQ (reference sequence). The CDR3 spans 16 residues.

This rearrangement joins TRBV10-1 to TRBJ1-1; no definite D call. CDR3 length: 14 residues. The germline CDR1 and CDR2 sequences are WNHNN and SYGVQD (reference sequence). Trimming removed 6 bases at V and 4 bases at J, with 15 bases between. CDR3 protein: CASSRGYLGTEAFF. CDR3 nucleotide sequence: TGCGCCAGCAGCCGCGGTTATTTGGGCACTGAAGCTTTCTTT.

J is TRBJ1-1 and V is TRBV2; TRBD1 matches 9 bases. The ends lost 4 bases at V and 7 bases at J; junction bases unmatched: 4. Germline-derived CDR1 and CDR2 are SNHLY and FYNNEI. The CDR3 spans 13 residues. The CDR3 sequence: CASSGTGVGEAFF. CDR3 DNA sequence: TGTGCCAGCAGTGGGACAGGGGTTGGTGAAGCTTTCTTT.

This rearrangement joins TRBV3-1 (or the pseudogene TRBV3-2) to TRBJ2-5; no clear D. The CDR3 sequence is 14 residues long. From germline, CDR1 is LGHDT and CDR2 YNNKEL (reference sequence). Trimming took off 0 bases at V and 2 bases at J, with 7 bases between the two ends. The CDR3 spells CASSQELPQETQYF. DNA of the CDR3: TGTGCCAGCAGCCAAGAGCTACCGCAAGAGACCCAGTACTTC.

The V and J genes are TRBV7-6 and TRBJ2-7; TRBD1 agrees at 11 bases. Germline lookup yields CDR1 SGHVS and CDR2 FNYEAQ. The CDR3 runs 16 residues. After removal of 1 base from V and 3 bases from J, the junction contained 5 bases not matched to a gene. Here the CDR3 DNA reads TGTGCCAGCAGCTTAGGAACCGGGACAGGGGGCTACGAGCAGTACTTC. Translation gives CASSLGTGTGGYEQYF. The entire variable domain, with the rest obtained from reference TRBV7-6 and TRBJ2-7, is as follows: GAGVSQSPRYKVTKRGQDVALRCDPISGHVSLYWYRQALGQGPEFLTYFNYEAQQDKSGLPNDRFSAERPEGSISTLTIQRTEQRDSAMYRCASSLGTGTGGYEQYFGPGTRLTVT.

The rearrangement links TRBV7-9 to TRBJ1-1; 7 bases map to TRBD1. Per the germline V gene, CDR1 is SEHNR and CDR2 is FQNEAQ (reference sequence). J lost 3 bases, V lost 5 bases, and 9 bases had no gene match. The CDR3 spans 15 residues. The chain's CDR3 is CASSKTGDWDTEAFF. CDR3 sequence (DNA): TGTGCCAGCAGCAAAACAGGGGATTGGGACACTGAAGCTTTCTTT.

The V call is TRBV11-2, the J call TRBJ1-6, with 10 nucleotides matching TRBD1. Germline V lookup: CDR1 SGHAT, CDR2 FQNNGV. The CDR3 loop spans 15 amino acids. Trimming cost V 1 base and J 13 bases; bases outside gene matches: 7. This chain's CDR3 is CASSLVGTGDGPLHF. CDR3 sequence (DNA): TGTGCCAGCAGCTTAGTCGGGACAGGGGATGGGCCCCTCCACTTT.

The J gene is TRBJ1-5, the V gene TRBV6-5; D unclear. V was shortened by 8 bases and J by 6 bases, with 14 bases between the two germline ends. The germline V gene encodes CDR1 MNHEY and CDR2 SVGAGI. The CDR3 has 13 amino acids. This chain's CDR3 is CASSEGLGQPQHF. DNA for the CDR3: TGTGCCAGCTCTGAGGGATTAGGTCAGCCCCAGCATTTT.

CDR3 loop: CASSFEAGDEQYF. CDR3 DNA: TGTGCCAGCAGTTTCGAAGCGGGGGACGAGCAGTACTTC. V usage is TRBV6-2 or TRBV6-3 and J usage is TRBJ2-7; 8 nucleotides line up with TRBD2. Trimming at V came to 4 bases and at J to 5 bases, leaving 4 bases not matched to a gene. The V gene's germline CDR1 is MNHEY and CDR2 SVGEGT. This CDR3 comprises 13 residues.